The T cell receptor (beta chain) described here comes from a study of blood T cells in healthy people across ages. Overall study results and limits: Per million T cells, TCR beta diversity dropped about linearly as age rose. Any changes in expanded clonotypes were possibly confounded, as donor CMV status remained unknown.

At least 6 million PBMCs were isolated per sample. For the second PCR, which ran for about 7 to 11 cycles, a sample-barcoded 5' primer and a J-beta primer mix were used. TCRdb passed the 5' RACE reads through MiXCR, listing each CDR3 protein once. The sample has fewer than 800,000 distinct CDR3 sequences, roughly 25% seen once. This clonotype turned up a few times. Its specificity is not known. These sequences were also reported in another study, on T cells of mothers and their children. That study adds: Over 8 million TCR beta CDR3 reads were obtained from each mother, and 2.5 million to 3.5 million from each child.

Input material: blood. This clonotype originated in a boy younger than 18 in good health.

CDR3 nucleotides: TGTGCCAGTAGTATGGAGGACCCGGGGAGAGATACGCAGTATTTT. Its protein product is CASSMEDPGRDTQYF. This chain uses TRBV19 with TRBJ2-3; perhaps TRBD2 as D (5 bases). CDR1 and CDR2 (germline): LNHDA, SQIVND (reference sequence). This CDR3 is 15 amino acids long. The V and J ends lost 3 bases and 5 bases respectively, with 15 bases between them.